One sample yielded the 8 T cell receptor beta chains listed below, sequenced in a study of blood T cells in healthy people across ages. For the second PCR, which ran for about 7 to 11 cycles, a sample-barcoded 5' primer and a J-beta primer mix were used. TCRdb called the 5' RACE reads again in MiXCR, with one record for every CDR3 protein. The table has 550,000 to 800,000 distinct CDR3 sequences, around 21% seen once. Sample: blood. These receptor sequences come from a man between 70 and 80 years old in good health.

A remark on this clonotype: The junction differs from germline at one of its ends, possibly a read error. The J gene is TRBJ1-2, the V gene TRBV20-1, with D unclear. This CDR3 is built from 12 residues. From germline, CDR1 is DFQATT and CDR2 SNEGSKA (reference sequence). CDR3 nucleotides: TGCAGTGCTAGTGAGAGGACCTATGGCTGCACCTTC. Translated, it gives CSASERTYGCTF.

This chain uses TRBV9 with TRBJ2-5; D gene unclear. The CDR3 is made up of 15 amino acids. Germline lookup yields CDR1 SGDLS and CDR2 YYNGEE. Trimming cost V 0 bases and J 0 bases, with 9 bases left between them. This CDR3 is CASSVGPWDQETQYF. Written as DNA, the CDR3 is TGTGCCAGCAGCGTAGGACCCTGGGACCAAGAGACCCAGTACTTC.

This chain joins TRBV12-3 or TRBV12-4 and TRBJ1-2, with D perhaps TRBD1 (5 bases). This CDR3 contains 13 residues. The ends were cut back, 2 bases at V and 11 bases at J, with 15 bases in the middle. CDR3 DNA: TGTGCCAGCAGTTTATTTCCGGGACGCCTGTACACCTTC. This translates into CASSLFPGRLYTF.

This clonotype has a handful of counts. This chain joins TRBV4-1 and TRBJ2-1, with D possibly being TRBD2 (6 bases). This CDR3 has 14 residues. Trimming pared 3 bases from V and 4 bases from J, leaving 10 bases between. CDR1 and CDR2 from the germline V gene are MGHRA and YSYEKL. This CDR3 is CASSHGGTYNEQFF. CDR3 coding DNA: TGCGCCAGCAGCCACGGGGGAACATACAATGAGCAGTTCTTC.

This clonotype showed up many times. This chain links TRBV7-2 with TRBJ1-2; the match to TRBD1 covers 7 bases. Germline CDR1 is SGHTA and CDR2 is FQGNSA. The CDR3 extends over 14 amino acids. The V and J ends lost 5 bases and 5 bases, in that order; junction bases with no gene match: 8. CDR3 DNA sequence: TGTGCCAGCAGCCAAGACAGGGTTGGATATGGCTACACCTTC. Residues: CASSQDRVGYGYTF.

The table lists this clonotype with a few counts. The rearrangement joins TRBV6-2 or TRBV6-3 to TRBJ2-3; 11 nucleotides agree with TRBD2. Germline CDR1 reads MNHEY; CDR2 reads SVGEGT. After removal of 6 bases from V and 4 bases from J, the junction contained 9 bases not matched to a gene. The CDR3 is made up of 16 amino acids. CDR3 region: CASSDVAGGPADTQYF. CDR3 nucleotides: TGTGCCAGCAGCGACGTAGCGGGAGGGCCTGCAGATACGCAGTATTTT.

The V gene is TRBV7-2, the J gene TRBJ2-5; D is ambiguous. The tail of the sequence fits TRBJ2-7 better, so the J call may be wrong. CDR1 and CDR2 (germline): SGHTA, FQGNSA. The CDR3 totals 13 residues. Written as DNA, the CDR3 is TGTGCCAGCAGCTTCAGACGACCGGGCGAGCAGTACTTC. This codes for CASSFRRPGEQYF.

The chain couples TRBV10-3 to TRBJ1-1; 7 bases are shared with TRBD1. The V segment lost 2 bases and the J segment 5 bases; nucleotides outside the gene matches: 5. This CDR3 has 14 amino acids. CDR1 and CDR2 from the germline V gene are ENHRY and SYGVKD. CDR3 protein: CAISEDREITEAFF. CDR3 coding DNA: TGTGCCATCAGTGAGGACAGGGAAATAACTGAAGCTTTCTTT.